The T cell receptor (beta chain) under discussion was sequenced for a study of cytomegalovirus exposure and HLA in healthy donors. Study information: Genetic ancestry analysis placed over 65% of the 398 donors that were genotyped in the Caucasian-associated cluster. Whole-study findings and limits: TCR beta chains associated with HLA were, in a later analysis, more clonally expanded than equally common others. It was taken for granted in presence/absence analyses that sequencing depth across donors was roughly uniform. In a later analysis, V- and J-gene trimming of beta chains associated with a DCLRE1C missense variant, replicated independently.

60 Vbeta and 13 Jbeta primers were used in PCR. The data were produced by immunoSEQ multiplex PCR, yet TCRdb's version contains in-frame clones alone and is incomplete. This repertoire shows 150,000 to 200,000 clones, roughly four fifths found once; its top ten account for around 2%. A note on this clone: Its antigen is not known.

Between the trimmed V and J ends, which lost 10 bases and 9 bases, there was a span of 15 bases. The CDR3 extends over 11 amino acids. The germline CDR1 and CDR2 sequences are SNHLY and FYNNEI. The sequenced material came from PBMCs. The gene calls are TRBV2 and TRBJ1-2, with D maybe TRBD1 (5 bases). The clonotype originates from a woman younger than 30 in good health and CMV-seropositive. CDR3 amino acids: CATQNGGSYTF. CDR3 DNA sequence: TGTGCCACGCAAAACGGGGGAAGCTACACCTTC.